A single sample is the source of the 30 T cell receptor beta chains below, sequenced in a study of T cell repertoires and HLA-DP antigens. The assay was immunoSEQ multiplex PCR, and TCRdb's table has in-frame clones only and misses some. Of approximately 100,000 clones listed, roughly 86% were seen once; the top ten hold 1.5% to 2%. No antigens are known for them. Sequenced material: CD4+ T cells from PBMCs. Every receptor here comes from a man in his fifties in good health and CMV-seronegative.

V usage is TRBV7-8 and J usage is TRBJ1-1, with TRBD1 as a possible D gene (5 bases). The CDR3 is 14 amino acids. Germline V gene sequence: CDR1 SGHVS, CDR2 FQNEAQ. Trimming stripped 3 bases from V and 0 bases from J, with 8 bases between. CDR3 bases: TGTGCCAGCAGCTTCTCAGGGATGAACACTGAAGCTTTCTTT. This codes for CASSFSGMNTEAFF. Filled out from reference TRBV7-8 and TRBJ1-1, the complete variable domain reads GAGVSQSPRYKVAKRGQDVALRCDPISGHVSLFWYQQALGQGPEFLTYFQNEAQLDKSGLPSDRFFAERPEGSVSTLKIQRTQQEDSAVYLCASSFSGMNTEAFFGQGTRLTVV.

The genes are TRBV11-2 and TRBJ2-1, with TRBD2 matching 8 bases. Germline loops: CDR1 SGHAT, CDR2 FQNNGV. Trimming removed 5 bases from V and 6 bases from J; junction bases left unmatched: 15. The CDR3 spans 17 residues. The CDR3 DNA reads as TGTGCCAGCAGCCCCTCCCCCGGTTTAGCGGGGTCCAATGAGCAGTTCTTC. It yields the protein CASSPSPGLAGSNEQFF.

The rearrangement uses TRBV7-9 and TRBJ1-1; D is possibly TRBD1 (6 bases). Deletions cut 5 bases from V and 4 bases from J, with 17 bases between. Germline loops: CDR1 SEHNR, CDR2 FQNEAQ (reference sequence). This CDR3 spans 15 amino acids. CDR3 loop: CASSPSGGPGTEAFF. DNA of the CDR3: TGTGCCAGCAGCCCCTCGGGGGGGCCCGGCACTGAAGCTTTCTTT.

J is TRBJ2-1 and V is TRBV28, with 8 bases lining up with TRBD2. The CDR3 is 17 residues long. Germline values: CDR1 MDHEN, CDR2 SYDVKM. J gave up 4 bases and V 1 base, and 9 bases lay outside the gene matches. CDR3 region: CASSLSHQTSAYNEQFF. CDR3 coding DNA: TGTGCCAGCAGTTTATCCCACCAGACTAGCGCTTACAATGAGCAGTTCTTC.

The table lists this clone with a few counts. V and J are TRBV28 and TRBJ2-2, with TRBD2 matching over 7 bases. The CDR3 has 15 residues. The germline CDR1 and CDR2 sequences are MDHEN and SYDVKM. V shed 6 bases and J 5 bases; nucleotides not matched to a gene: 9. The CDR3 here is CASREAGSGTGELFF. CDR3 bases: TGTGCCAGCAGAGAAGCGGGATCTGGTACCGGGGAGCTGTTTTTT. Full variable domain (rest looked up from reference TRBV28 and TRBJ2-2): DVKVTQSSRYLVKRTGEKVFLECVQDMDHENMFWYRQDPGLGLRLIYFSYDVKMKEKGDIPEGYSVSREKKERFSLILESASTNQTSMYLCASREAGSGTGELFFGEGSRLTVL.

The V gene is TRBV7-8, the J gene TRBJ2-2, with D possibly matching TRBD2 (6 bases). The CDR3 sequence is 15 residues long. Germline V gene sequence: CDR1 SGHVS, CDR2 FQNEAQ. Trimming stripped 2 bases from V and 2 bases from J, with 9 bases between. CDR3 coding DNA: TGTGCCAGCAGCTTACGGGACTTTAACACCGGGGAGCTGTTTTTT. Translated, it gives CASSLRDFNTGELFF.

The chain combines TRBV18 with TRBJ1-6, with 7 bases that match TRBD1. V dropped 3 bases and J dropped 8; count of bases not matched to a gene: 7. CDR3 length equals 15 residues. The V gene's germline CDR1 is KGHSH and CDR2 LQKENI. CDR3 DNA sequence: TGTGCCAGCTCACCCCCCCAGGGGGTGGATTCACCCCTCCACTTT. Amino acids: CASSPPQGVDSPLHF.

The chain recombines TRBV30 with TRBJ2-2; D is unresolved. Trimming took off 2 bases at V and 4 bases at J, with 5 bases between the two ends. This CDR3 is built from 12 residues. The germline gives CDR1 GTSNPN, CDR2 SVGIG (reference sequence). The CDR3 spells CAWSHSTGELFF. The CDR3 bases are TGTGCCTGGAGTCACAGCACCGGGGAGCTGTTTTTT.

This clone appeared once. The rearrangement uses TRBV5-5 and TRBJ2-3; D may correspond to TRBD1 or TRBD2 (5 bases each). V gave up 2 bases and J gave up 2 bases, with 15 bases separating them. The CDR3 loop spans 16 amino acids. In germline, CDR1 is SGHKS, CDR2 YYEKEE (reference sequence). The CDR3 sequence is CASSFTRGALTDTQYF. The DNA for the CDR3 is TGTGCCAGCAGCTTTACGAGAGGGGCTCTCACAGATACGCAGTATTTT.

This chain joins TRBV28 and TRBJ2-1; maybe TRBD2 (5 bases). The CDR3 length is 15 residues. V shed 1 base and J shed 6 bases, with 13 bases lying between them. CDR1 and CDR2 (germline): MDHEN, SYDVKM. The CDR3, as DNA: TGTGCCAGCAGTTTATCACGGCATGCGGGCAATGAGCAGTTCTTC. As protein: CASSLSRHAGNEQFF.

The chain recombines TRBV19 with TRBJ1-6; tentative D call: TRBD1 (5 bases). Trimming left V 6 bases short and J 12 bases short, with 18 bases between. This CDR3 comprises 14 residues. Germline V gives CDR1 LNHDA, CDR2 SQIVND (reference sequence). Here the CDR3 reads CASSHGAQGGPLHF. CDR3 nucleotide sequence: TGTGCCAGTAGCCATGGGGCCCAGGGAGGACCCCTCCACTTT.

This CDR3 is CASSLGAVRAGGEQFF. CDR3 coding DNA: TGTGCCAGCAGCTTGGGGGCCGTGAGAGCGGGAGGTGAGCAGTTCTTC. The rearrangement links TRBV7-3 to TRBJ2-1; 9 positions match TRBD2. In germline, CDR1 is SGHTA, CDR2 FQGTGA. After removal of 3 bases from V and 9 bases from J, the junction contained 12 bases not matched to a gene. The CDR3 loop spans 16 amino acids.

This clone came up once. V usage is TRBV7-2 and J usage is TRBJ2-7, with TRBD2 matching over 9 bases. The CDR3 extends over 13 amino acids. From germline, CDR1 is SGHTA and CDR2 FQGNSA. V lost 8 bases, J lost 4 bases, and 6 bases stayed unmatched. CDR3 DNA: TGTGCCAGCGGACTAGCGAAACCTTACGAGCAGTACTTC. Protein product: CASGLAKPYEQYF.

The gene calls are TRBV9 and TRBJ2-5, with D perhaps TRBD1 (6 bases). CDR3 size: 14 residues. Trimming shortened V by 0 bases and J by 3 bases, and 9 bases separated the two germline ends. Germline V CDR1 and CDR2: SGDLS, YYNGEE. The CDR3 spells CASSVGDNKETQYF. CDR3 DNA sequence: TGTGCCAGCAGCGTAGGGGACAATAAAGAGACCCAGTACTTC.

The V call is TRBV5-5, the J call TRBJ1-5, with D perhaps TRBD1 (6 bases). V lost 0 bases and J lost 0, with 13 bases in between. This CDR3 region has 17 residues. Germline V lookup: CDR1 SGHKS, CDR2 YYEKEE (reference sequence). CDR3: CASSLGGQGYSNQPQHF. In DNA, the CDR3 is TGTGCCAGCAGCTTGGGAGGTCAGGGGTATAGCAATCAGCCCCAGCATTTT.

The chain recombines TRBV5-4 with TRBJ2-1, with TRBD1 identical over 9 bases. Germline loops: CDR1 SGHNT, CDR2 YYREEE (reference sequence). CDR3 length: 15 amino acids. The J segment lost 5 bases and the V segment lost 4 bases, leaving 7 bases of the junction unmatched. CDR3 nucleotides: TGTGCCAGCAGCCTCCGACAGGGGGATGACAATGAGCAGTTCTTC. It specifies CASSLRQGDDNEQFF.

CDR3 in amino acids: CASVLAGGPRYNEQFF. The CDR3 DNA follows: TGTGCCAGCGTCCTAGCGGGGGGGCCCCGTTACAATGAGCAGTTCTTC. The chain joins TRBV6-6 to TRBJ2-1; 12 bases align to TRBD2. The CDR3 length is 16 residues. The J segment lost 4 bases and the V segment lost 8 bases, leaving 9 bases of the junction unmatched. Germline values: CDR1 MNHNY, CDR2 SVGAGI (reference sequence).

This clone was recorded once. The chain combines TRBV6-1 with TRBJ1-1, with TRBD1 matching 9 bases. CDR1 is MNHNS and CDR2 is SASEGT in the germline V gene. The CDR3 is 14 residues long. The V and J ends lost 5 bases and 5 bases, in that order; junction bases with no gene match: 6. The CDR3 here is CASSSNRGQTEAFF. CDR3 sequence (DNA): TGTGCCAGCAGTTCAAACAGGGGGCAGACTGAAGCTTTCTTT.

This sequence joins TRBV7-2 and TRBJ2-1; D gene uncertain. The CDR3 loop spans 14 amino acids. Between the trimmed V and J ends, which lost 3 bases and 6 bases, there was a span of 12 bases. Germline V CDR1 and CDR2: SGHTA, FQGNSA. The CDR3 protein is CASSFLSKINEQFF. CDR3 nucleotide sequence: TGTGCCAGCAGCTTTCTCTCAAAGATCAATGAGCAGTTCTTC.

The chain has TRBV10-3 and TRBJ2-5; 7 bases match TRBD2. The trim removed 8 bases at V and 5 bases at J, leaving 14 bases unmatched. This CDR3 region has 15 residues. Germline V gene lookup returns CDR1 ENHRY and CDR2 SYGVKD. The CDR3 nucleotides read TGTGCCATCTCCCCTCGGGCTAGCGGTCAGGAGACCCAGTACTTC. This translates into CAISPRASGQETQYF.

The rearrangement uses TRBV11-3 and TRBJ2-7, with D perhaps being TRBD1 or TRBD2 (6 bases each). From germline, CDR1 is SGHNT and CDR2 YENEEA. The germline V and J ends were trimmed by 6 bases and 6 bases, with 18 bases remaining between them. The CDR3 extends over 14 amino acids. The chain's CDR3 is CASSPGPGEVEQYF. CDR3 in DNA: TGTGCCAGCAGTCCCGGGCCAGGGGAGGTCGAGCAGTACTTC.

This rearrangement joins TRBV28 to TRBJ1-6; D is unclear. V gave up 4 bases and J gave up 12 bases, with 7 bases separating them. Germline V gene sequence: CDR1 MDHEN, CDR2 SYDVKM. CDR3 size: 11 residues. CDR3 sequence reads: CASSSTRPLHF. CDR3 coding DNA: TGTGCCAGCAGTTCGACTCGACCCCTCCACTTT.

The gene calls are TRBV29-1 and TRBJ1-1, with 10 bases identical to TRBD1. This CDR3 contains 13 residues. After removal of 8 bases from V and 4 bases from J, the junction contained 7 bases not matched to a gene. CDR1 is SQVTM, CDR2 ANQGSEA, per germline. As DNA, the CDR3 is TGCAGCACAAGGACAGGGGGGGTCACTGAAGCTTTCTTT. The encoded protein is CSTRTGGVTEAFF.

The V and J genes are TRBV6-5 and TRBJ2-1; TRBD2 might be the D (6 bases). CDR1 MNHEY and CDR2 SVGAGI come from the germline V gene. This CDR3 has 14 residues. The ends were cut back, 6 bases at V and 6 bases at J, with 15 bases in the middle. CDR3 residues: CASSRSSGSNEQFF. CDR3 in DNA: TGTGCCAGCAGCAGGAGTAGCGGATCCAATGAGCAGTTCTTC.

V gene TRBV7-6 combines with J gene TRBJ1-5; no clear D gene. The length of the CDR3 is 15 residues. Trimming left V 5 bases short and J 7 bases short, with 18 bases between. Germline-derived CDR1 and CDR2 are SGHVS and FNYEAQ. The CDR3 region is CASSPGSSVGQPQHF. CDR3 DNA sequence: TGTGCCAGCAGCCCGGGATCGTCAGTGGGGCAGCCCCAGCATTTT.

This chain uses TRBV19 with TRBJ2-1; D could derive from TRBD1 or TRBD2 (5 bases each). The CDR3 has 12 residues. Germline CDR1 reads LNHDA; CDR2 reads SQIVND (reference sequence). Trimming removed 6 bases at V and 9 bases at J, with 12 bases between. Written as DNA, the CDR3 is TGTGCCAGTAGGGTTGGGGCGGGTGAGCAGTTCTTC. Amino acids: CASRVGAGEQFF.

The chain couples TRBV10-1 to TRBJ1-4; D is uncertain. Trimming took 10 bases from V and 8 from J, leaving 17 bases between them. CDR1 is WNHNN, CDR2 SYGVQD, per germline (reference sequence). The CDR3 has 13 residues. CDR3 sequence reads: CANLSGRPEKLFF. Here the CDR3 DNA reads TGCGCCAACCTATCGGGCAGGCCGGAAAAACTGTTTTTT.

The chain employs TRBV29-1 and TRBJ1-4; no clear D. Deletions cut 7 bases from V and 4 bases from J, with 7 bases between. The CDR3 contains 11 residues. The germline gives CDR1 SQVTM, CDR2 ANQGSEA. CDR3 residues: CSARDNEKLFF. For the CDR3, the DNA is TGCAGCGCTCGAGATAATGAAAAACTGTTTTTT.

This chain joins TRBV5-1 and TRBJ2-6; D not certain. The germline V and J ends were trimmed by 4 bases and 1 base, with 15 bases remaining between them. The CDR3 length is 17 residues. Germline CDR1 reads SGHRS; CDR2 reads YFSETQ. The CDR3 nucleotides are TGCGCCAGCAGCCCGGTTCCCAGCCGATCTGGGGCCAACGTCCTGACTTTC. Amino acids: CASSPVPSRSGANVLTF.

The genes are TRBV5-1 and TRBJ1-2; possibly TRBD1 for D (5 bases). Germline-derived CDR1 and CDR2 are SGHRS and YFSETQ. The CDR3 runs 15 residues. The germline V and J ends were trimmed by 4 bases and 1 base, with 14 bases remaining between them. CDR3 in amino acids: CASSPTVALNYGYTF. The CDR3 DNA reads as TGCGCCAGCAGCCCGACAGTAGCCCTTAACTATGGCTACACCTTC.